This entry concerns a single T cell receptor (beta chain). This sample stems from a study of blood T cell repertoires in COVID-19. The overall study: COVID-19 samples from acute and convalescent phases originated in the United States, Italy and Spain. Nucleic acid was either cDNA or gDNA, and it came from T cells, B-cell-depleted T cells, or PBMCs.

Sequencing was performed with immunoSEQ multiplex PCR; in TCRdb, only in-frame clones are kept and a portion is missing. Among 150,000 to 200,000 clones listed, 60% to 85% were seen once. The CDR3 extends over 16 amino acids. The germline V gene encodes CDR1 MDHEN and CDR2 SYDVKM. V lost 5 bases and J 3 bases, leaving 16 bases between the germline ends. The clonotype comes from a man between 65 and 85 years old with acute or convalescent COVID-19. Sequenced sample: peripheral blood. This rearrangement joins TRBV28 to TRBJ1-4; D gene ambiguous. CDR3 DNA sequence: TGTGCCAGCAGTCCTCTAGGACTGGGCTCTAATGAAAAACTGTTTTTT. This sequence encodes CASSPLGLGSNEKLFF.